This TCR beta chain was recorded in a study of radiation and T cells in renal cell carcinoma. Points on this clone: Its target is unknown.

This sample's time point: baseline pretreatment blood. Treatment denoted: 15 Gy SBRT to primary tumor, nephrectomy 4 weeks later. After SBRT, blood was collected at 2 and 4 weeks, plus baseline. Study-level findings and limits: From baseline, blood top tumor clonotypes peaked at 2 weeks post-radiation.

The data were produced by immunoSEQ multiplex PCR, yet TCRdb's version contains in-frame clones alone and is incomplete. In the table there are about 140,000 clones, less than 90% of which are singletons. V lost 3 bases and J lost 6; bases outside the gene matches: 6. The CDR3 consists of 13 residues. Germline CDR1 SGDLS, CDR2 YYNGEE. This chain joins TRBV9 and TRBJ2-7; TRBD1 matches 7 bases. The TCR comes from a woman aged 50 to 60 with renal cell carcinoma. The sample was blood, taken from a patient whose treatment included radiotherapy and nephrectomy. CDR3 amino acids: CASSGQGVGEQYF. The DNA for the CDR3 is TGTGCCAGCAGCGGCCAGGGGGTAGGCGAGCAGTACTTC.